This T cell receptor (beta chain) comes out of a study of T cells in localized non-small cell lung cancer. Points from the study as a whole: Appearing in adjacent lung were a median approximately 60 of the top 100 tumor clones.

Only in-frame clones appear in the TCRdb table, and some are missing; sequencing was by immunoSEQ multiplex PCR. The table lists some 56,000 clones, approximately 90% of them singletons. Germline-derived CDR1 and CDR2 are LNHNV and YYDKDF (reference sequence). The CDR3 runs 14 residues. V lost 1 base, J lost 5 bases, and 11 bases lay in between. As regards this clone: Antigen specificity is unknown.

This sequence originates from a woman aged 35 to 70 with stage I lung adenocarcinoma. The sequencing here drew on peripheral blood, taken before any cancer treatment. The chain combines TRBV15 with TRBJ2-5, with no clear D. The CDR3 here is CATSRGEGRETQYF. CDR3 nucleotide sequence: TGTGCCACCAGCAGAGGAGAAGGGCGGGAGACCCAGTACTTC.